A single sample gave rise to the 11 T cell receptor beta chains below, sequenced in a study of shared clonotypes between healthy human individuals. TCRdb's table, derived via immunoSEQ multiplex PCR, lists solely in-frame clones and lacks some. The top ten clones hold about 1.5% of a sample with under 1,100,000 clones, about 70% of them seen once. The sample comprised memory CD4+ T cells sorted from blood. Subset here: CD45RA-negative fraction. These receptors were taken from a man aged 18 to 35 in good health.

The V call is TRBV19, the J call TRBJ1-5, with D perhaps TRBD1 (6 bases). Germline V gene data show CDR1 as LNHDA and CDR2 as SQIVND (reference sequence). The CDR3 totals 15 residues. Trimming took off 7 bases at V and 1 base at J, with 14 bases between the two ends. The CDR3 sequence: CASMYREWSNQPQHF. CDR3 DNA sequence: TGTGCCAGTATGTACAGGGAGTGGAGCAATCAGCCCCAGCATTTT. The variable domain in full, with the rest retrieved from reference TRBV19 and TRBJ1-5, is DGGITQSPKYLFRKEGQNVTLSCEQNLNHDAMYWYRQDPGQGLRLIYYSQIVNDFQKGDIAEGYSVSREKKESFPLTVTSAQKNPTAFYLCASMYREWSNQPQHFGDGTRLSIL.

The chain combines TRBV6-6 with TRBJ2-3, with TRBD2 as a possible D gene (7 bases). CDR3 length: 16 amino acids. The V gene lost 2 bases and the J gene lost 0 bases, with 12 bases spanning the gap. The germline V gene has CDR1 MNHNY and CDR2 SVGAGI (reference sequence). The CDR3 reads CASSYQGRASTDTQYF. CDR3 coding DNA: TGTGCCAGCAGTTACCAGGGGAGGGCTAGCACAGATACGCAGTATTTT.

The J gene is TRBJ1-2, the V gene TRBV7-2; D not resolved. V lost 2 bases and J lost 6, with 19 bases in between. This CDR3 spans 16 amino acids. Germline-derived CDR1 and CDR2 are SGHTA and FQGNSA. CDR3 bases: TGTGCCAGCAGCTTATCAACAGTCATTTCAACTAATGGCTACACCTTC. This translates into CASSLSTVISTNGYTF.

V and J are TRBV30 and TRBJ1-6; D gene unclear. CDR1 is GTSNPN and CDR2 is SVGIG in the germline V gene (reference sequence). This CDR3 has 15 amino acids. The germline V and J ends were trimmed by 0 bases and 6 bases, with 12 bases remaining between them. Written as DNA, the CDR3 is TGTGCCTGGAGTGTACAACGGTATTCTAATTCACCCCTCCACTTT. Amino acid sequence: CAWSVQRYSNSPLHF.

This clone occurred many times. This chain uses TRBV6-1 with TRBJ2-7, with D possibly TRBD1 on 6 matching bases. This CDR3 spans 13 amino acids. The V and J ends lost 7 bases and 4 bases respectively, with 14 bases between them. In germline, CDR1 is MNHNS, CDR2 SASEGT. CDR3 sequence reads: CASNKNRDYEQYF. The CDR3 nucleotides read TGTGCCAGCAACAAGAACAGGGATTACGAGCAGTACTTC.

This chain links TRBV19 with TRBJ2-1; TRBD2 is a possible D gene (6 bases). V lost 5 bases, J lost 0 bases, and 8 bases lay in between. The CDR3 has 14 amino acids. Germline CDR1 and CDR2: LNHDA and SQIVND (reference sequence). The CDR3 DNA sequence: TGTGCCAGTAGTCTTAGCGGCTCCTACAATGAGCAGTTCTTC. This sequence encodes CASSLSGSYNEQFF.

CDR3 bases: TGTGCCACCTTTGACAGGGCAGGTGAAAAACTGTTTTTT. Amino acid sequence: CATFDRAGEKLFF. V is TRBV6-5 and J is TRBJ1-4; 7 positions agree with TRBD1. The trim removed 10 bases at V and 7 bases at J, leaving 9 bases unmatched. From germline, CDR1 is MNHEY and CDR2 SVGAGI. CDR3 length: 13 amino acids.

The table lists this clone with a few counts. The V call is TRBV21-1, the J call TRBJ1-1; the table names TRBD1, a call not compared with the DNA. TRBV21-1 is a recognized pseudogene. The length of the CDR3 is 13 residues. CDR3 protein: CASIPDRNTEAFF. The CDR3 DNA is TGTGCCAGCATCCCGGACAGGAACACTGAAGCTTTCTTT.

The V gene is TRBV28, the J gene TRBJ1-1, with D possibly being TRBD1 (5 bases). This CDR3 contains 13 residues. Germline CDR1 MDHEN, CDR2 SYDVKM. Trimming cost V 7 bases and J 6 bases, with 15 bases left between them. CDR3 in DNA: TGTGCCAGCATCGAGGGGACGAGCCCTGAAGCTTTCTTT. The encoded protein is CASIEGTSPEAFF.

The rearrangement uses TRBV5-1 and TRBJ2-2, with D unclear. Trimming pared 0 bases from V and 6 bases from J, leaving 9 bases between. The CDR3 consists of 14 residues. Germline V gene lookup returns CDR1 SGHRS and CDR2 YFSETQ. As DNA, the CDR3 is TGCGCCAGCAGCTTGGCCACCGAGTCCGGGGAGCTGTTTTTT. Translated: CASSLATESGELFF.

Notes on this clone: The identical CDR3 is also encoded by other nucleotide sequences in the sample. The genes are TRBV7-2 and TRBJ2-3, with 9 bases fitting TRBD2. The CDR3 totals 15 residues. The germline gives CDR1 SGHTA, CDR2 FQGNSA. The junction had 5 bases not matched to a gene; V was cut back by 3 bases and J by 4 bases. The CDR3: CASSLGLAGADTQYF. CDR3 DNA sequence: TGTGCCAGCAGCTTGGGACTAGCAGGTGCAGATACGCAGTATTTT.